Below are 27 T cell receptor beta chains sequenced from a single sample in a study of monozygotic twins with inflammatory bowel disease (dated by TCRdb to the late 2010s). Receptor amplification or capture employed 5' RACE. Instrument used: Illumina HiSeq 2500. The reads went through TCRdb reprocessing, and each CDR3 protein sequence gets one entry with no DNA. This sample's records show some 300,000 distinct CDR3 sequences. Jointly, the top ten make up 5.6% of the sample. The sample taken for sequencing was blood. The receptors were gathered from a human donor with ulcerative colitis or Crohn's disease, or a healthy co-twin of an affected twin (not recorded which).

The rearrangement links TRBV28 to TRBJ1-6. The CDR3 length is 15 residues. The germline V gene has CDR1 MDHEN and CDR2 SYDVKM. The CDR3 spells CASSFVGGYNSPLHF.

The chain combines TRBV15 with TRBJ1-3; as DNA is missing, the TRBD1 call by TCRdb cannot be tested. The germline V gene encodes CDR1 LNHNV and CDR2 YYDKDF (reference sequence). The CDR3 consists of 17 residues. This chain's CDR3 is CATSRGGTGGARNTIYF.

CDR3 residues: CASSHTGPETQYF. This chain uses TRBV7-3 with TRBJ2-5; TCRdb calls TRBD1, which cannot be checked without DNA. CDR3 length: 13 residues. Germline V gene data show CDR1 as SGHTA and CDR2 as FQGTGA.

The gene calls are TRBV14 and TRBJ1-6; lacking DNA, the TRBD1 call made by TCRdb goes unchecked. Germline V gene lookup returns CDR1 SGHDN and CDR2 FVKESK. CDR3 length equals 14 residues. Here the CDR3 reads CASSQDAGVSPLHF.

CDR3 region: CASSLAVTYEQYF. This chain joins TRBV5-1 and TRBJ2-7. The CDR3 is made up of 13 amino acids. Germline-derived CDR1 and CDR2 are SGHRS and YFSETQ.

V is TRBV11-2 and J is TRBJ2-7; checking the TCRdb D call of TRBD2 is not possible without DNA. Germline lookup yields CDR1 SGHAT and CDR2 FQNNGV. CDR3 size: 18 residues. CDR3 sequence reads: CASSFSRIQTGGTYEQYF.

The CDR3 loop is CASSLFDGANVLTF. The chain recombines TRBV11-1 with TRBJ2-6. Germline-derived CDR1 and CDR2 are SGHAT and FQDESV (reference sequence). This CDR3 contains 14 residues. The entire variable domain, with the rest obtained from reference TRBV11-1 and TRBJ2-6, is as follows: EAEVAQSPRYKITEKSQAVAFWCDPISGHATLYWYRQILGQGPELLVQFQDESVVDDSQLPKDRFSAERLKGVDSTLKIQPAELGDSAMYLCASSLFDGANVLTFGAGSRLTVL.

The V gene is TRBV7-3, the J gene TRBJ2-3; the D gene TCRdb calls, TRBD1, cannot be checked with no DNA. Germline V gene lookup returns CDR1 SGHTA and CDR2 FQGTGA. The CDR3 runs 15 residues. The CDR3 loop reads CASSDRTGSTDTQYF.

The gene calls are TRBV6-1 and TRBJ2-2; with no DNA, the TCRdb D assignment of TRBD2 cannot be verified. In germline, CDR1 is MNHNS, CDR2 SASEGT. CDR3 length: 16 residues. The CDR3 region is CASSHRLAGNTGELFF.

The V and J genes are TRBV7-3 and TRBJ1-6; TCRdb's D gene call, TRBD1, goes unchecked for lack of DNA. The CDR3 spans 15 residues. The germline V gene has CDR1 SGHTA and CDR2 FQGTGA. The CDR3 is CASSLALDRGSPLHF.

The chain couples TRBV29-1 to TRBJ2-5; TCRdb calls TRBD2, which cannot be checked without DNA. Germline assignment: CDR1 SQVTM and CDR2 ANQGSEA. The CDR3 runs 12 residues. This CDR3 is CSVVGRWETQYF.

The genes are TRBV6-6 and TRBJ2-7; TCRdb's D gene call, TRBD1, goes unchecked for lack of DNA. Per the germline V gene, CDR1 is MNHNY and CDR2 is SVGAGI (reference sequence). This CDR3 region has 14 residues. CDR3 loop: CASRGTSDSYEQYF.

CDR3 protein: CASNPGQGEQYF. V usage is TRBV6-1 and J usage is TRBJ2-7; TCRdb's assignment of TRBD1 cannot be checked, as there is no DNA. The CDR3 length is 12 residues. Germline V gene lookup returns CDR1 MNHNS and CDR2 SASEGT.

The chain has TRBV5-6 and TRBJ1-2; the D gene TCRdb calls, TRBD1, cannot be checked with no DNA. The CDR3 sequence is 14 residues long. Germline CDR1 and CDR2: SGHDT and YYEEEE. CDR3 loop: CASSGGGTGVGYTF. Complete variable domain (other parts from reference TRBV5-6 and TRBJ1-2): DAGVTQSPTHLIKTRGQQVTLRCSPKSGHDTVSWYQQALGQGPQFIFQYYEEEERQRGNFPDRFSGHQFPNYSSELNVNALLLGDSALYLCASSGGGTGVGYTFGSGTRLTVV.

The chain is built from TRBV27 and TRBJ1-3; the TRBD1 assignment by TCRdb is unverifiable without DNA. Germline V gene lookup returns CDR1 MNHEY and CDR2 SMNVEV (reference sequence). The CDR3 is 15 residues long. Here the CDR3 reads CASSPAGGWGNTIYF.

This chain joins TRBV6-1 and TRBJ1-5. Germline CDR1 is MNHNS and CDR2 is SASEGT. CDR3 length: 14 amino acids. The CDR3 protein is CASRADSSNQPQHF.

The genes are TRBV28 and TRBJ2-7; TCRdb names TRBD1, which stays unverified in the absence of DNA. Per germline, CDR1 MDHEN and CDR2 SYDVKM. This CDR3 contains 14 residues. Here the CDR3 reads CASSPLGARDEQYF.

V usage is TRBV7-2 and J usage is TRBJ1-5; TCRdb's D gene call, TRBD1, goes unchecked for lack of DNA. The CDR3 is 17 amino acids. From germline, CDR1 is SGHTA and CDR2 FQGNSA. The CDR3 here is CAGSLVIDRGRIQPQHF.

The genes are TRBV7-8 and TRBJ2-7; TCRdb reports TRBD1, a call that lacks DNA to check it against. The CDR3 totals 13 residues. CDR1 is SGHVS, CDR2 FQNEAQ, per germline. The CDR3 sequence is CASSADRGGEQYF.

V usage is TRBV9 and J usage is TRBJ2-1. The CDR3 contains 14 residues. Germline V gene sequence: CDR1 SGDLS, CDR2 YYNGEE. The CDR3 reads CASSFGTEWREQFF. The entire variable domain, with the rest obtained from reference TRBV9 and TRBJ2-1, is as follows: DSGVTQTPKHLITATGQRVTLRCSPRSGDLSVYWYQQSLDQGLQFLIQYYNGEERAKGNILERFSAQQFPDLHSELNLSSLELGDSALYFCASSFGTEWREQFFGPGTRLTVL.

This chain links TRBV28 with TRBJ2-7; TCRdb's assignment of TRBD2 cannot be checked, as there is no DNA. Germline V gene data show CDR1 as MDHEN and CDR2 as SYDVKM. The CDR3 covers 16 residues. CDR3 residues: CASSLSSSGLHYEQYF.

The genes are TRBV5-1 and TRBJ2-7; the TCRdb call, TRBD1, lacks DNA for checking. CDR1 is SGHRS and CDR2 is YFSETQ in the germline V gene. The CDR3 is made up of 15 amino acids. The CDR3: CASSPRQGAAYEQYF. The full variable domain, rest sourced from reference TRBV5-1 and TRBJ2-7, is KAGVTQTPRYLIKTRGQQVTLSCSPISGHRSVSWYQQTPGQGLQFLFEYFSETQRNKGNFPGRFSGRQFSNSRSEMNVSTLELGDSALYLCASSPRQGAAYEQYFGPGTRLTVT.

The V gene is TRBV3-1, the J gene TRBJ1-2; TCRdb names TRBD1, which stays unverified in the absence of DNA. CDR1 is LGHDT, CDR2 YNNKEL, per germline (reference sequence). This CDR3 region has 14 residues. The CDR3 region is CASSQLQGNYGYTF.

The rearrangement joins TRBV5-1 to TRBJ1-4. CDR1 is SGHRS and CDR2 is YFSETQ in the germline V gene. The CDR3 is 18 residues long. The CDR3 sequence: CASSPSQTGGPADEKLFF.

The CDR3 sequence is CASSLPLPGPSDTDTQYF. The V gene is TRBV5-1, the J gene TRBJ2-3; as DNA is missing, the TRBD2 call by TCRdb cannot be tested. CDR1 is SGHRS and CDR2 is YFSETQ in the germline V gene. The CDR3 runs 18 residues. Full variable domain (missing parts from reference TRBV5-1 and TRBJ2-3): KAGVTQTPRYLIKTRGQQVTLSCSPISGHRSVSWYQQTPGQGLQFLFEYFSETQRNKGNFPGRFSGRQFSNSRSEMNVSTLELGDSALYLCASSLPLPGPSDTDTQYFGPGTRLTVL.

The chain combines TRBV5-1 with TRBJ2-7; TCRdb proposes TRBD2, but this gene call is untestable without DNA. The CDR3 is made up of 14 amino acids. In germline, CDR1 is SGHRS, CDR2 YFSETQ. The CDR3 protein is CASHVSGDSYEQYF.

The chain is built from TRBV5-1 and TRBJ1-4; TCRdb calls TRBD1, which cannot be checked without DNA. The CDR3 is made up of 15 amino acids. Germline assignment: CDR1 SGHRS and CDR2 YFSETQ. CDR3 residues: CASSLSGTANEKLFF.